This T cell receptor beta chain was recovered during a study of radiotherapy plus CTLA-4 blockade in lung cancer. Study in general: Disease control reached roughly 33%, with objective responses in over 15%.

Details on this clone: Its antigen remains unknown. Different DNA sequences within this sample yield the same CDR3.

Produced via immunoSEQ multiplex PCR; TCRdb's table is partial and in-frame only. The sample carries approximately 60,000 clones, roughly 77% recorded once. People whose metastatic non-small-cell lung cancer was chemo-refractory got focal radiation along with CTLA-4 blockade by ipilimumab. J was trimmed by 4 bases and V by 4 bases; bases with no gene match: 0. This CDR3 contains 12 residues. CDR1 SNHLY and CDR2 FYNNEI come from the germline V gene. The study's findings and limits: In blood, early T cell clone dynamics reportedly predicted response best, together with interferon-beta. After radiotherapy and ipilimumab, tumor-derived clones expanded in peripheral blood.

This TCR was recovered from a human donor with non-small cell lung cancer who had a complete response to radiotherapy plus ipilimumab. The chain has TRBV2 and TRBJ2-5, with 7 bases identical to TRBD1. The specimen was peripheral blood, collected from a patient treated with radiotherapy plus ipilimumab. CDR3 protein: CASSGQGETQYF. In nucleotides, the CDR3 is TGTGCCAGCAGTGGACAGGGAGAGACCCAGTACTTC.